This TCR beta chain was recorded in a study of CD8 T cells in Susac syndrome. This CDR3 is 16 amino acids long. Germline-derived CDR1 and CDR2 are SEHNR and FQNEAQ (reference sequence). The V and J ends lost 5 bases and 6 bases, in that order; junction bases with no gene match: 8. Blood CD8+ and CD4+ T cells underwent high-throughput TCR beta sequencing. The multiple sclerosis controls were treatment-naive patients affected by stable or active relapsing-remitting disease. Reverse transcription of roughly 0.45 to 1 ug RNA was carried out with random hexamers. A multiplex approach, immunoSEQ multiplex PCR, amplified TCR beta CDR3 across 54 Vbeta and 13 Jbeta. Each CDR3 protein is one row after TCRdb ran MiXCR on the immunoSEQ multiplex PCR reads. The sample includes roughly 67,000 distinct CDR3 sequences, about 95% of them seen just once.

This rearrangement joins TRBV7-9 to TRBJ2-2; TRBD1 agrees at 11 bases. This clonotype originated in a human donor with multiple sclerosis. Input material: CD8+ T cells from PBMCs. The CDR3: CASSVPGQGEAGELFF. In DNA, the CDR3 is TGTGCCAGCAGCGTCCCGGGACAGGGGGAGGCCGGGGAGCTGTTTTTT.